This TCR beta chain comes out of a study of cytomegalovirus exposure and HLA in healthy donors. Study-wide results and limits: A link between a missense DCLRE1C variant and TCR beta V- and J-gene trimming emerged from a later analysis. Researchers left out some V segments, among them TRBV6-2 and TRBV6-3, as indistinguishable.

PCR involved 60 Vbeta and 13 Jbeta primers. Generated by immunoSEQ multiplex PCR, the TCRdb table keeps only in-frame clones and is missing some. The data show about 190,000 clones, roughly 77% seen once. The length of the CDR3 is 16 residues. V was cut by 5 bases and J by 3 bases, with 19 bases left in between. Germline V gives CDR1 SEHNR, CDR2 FQNEAQ (reference sequence). As to this clone: Its antigen is undetermined.

The sample was PBMCs. The receptor's source is a woman aged 50 to 60 in good health and CMV-seronegative. The rearrangement links TRBV7-9 to TRBJ1-2, with D perhaps matching TRBD1 (6 bases). The DNA for the CDR3 is TGTGCCAGCAGCGCTTGGGGGGGCATTGACGACTATGGCTACACCTTC. This sequence encodes CASSAWGGIDDYGYTF.